Listed below are T cell receptor beta chains from one sample, sequenced in a study of cytomegalovirus exposure and HLA in healthy donors. Produced via immunoSEQ multiplex PCR; TCRdb's table is partial and in-frame only. The sample records 150,000 to 200,000 clones, around three quarters being singletons. The sample consisted of PBMCs. These receptor sequences come from a woman under 40 in good health and CMV-seronegative. Both conserved end residues are part of each CDR3. The D gene is left open where the match is weak. A clone size is listed for some rows: how often the clone was seen (once, few, many), or a class if it is expanded.

cdr3_nt cdr3_aa v_call d_call j_call clone_size
TGCGCCAGCAGCTTGGGCGGACAGGGGTCAAATCGCGCTGAAGCTTTCTTT CASSLGGQGSNRAEAFF TRBV5-1 TRBD1 TRBJ1-1 -
TGCGCCAGCAGTGAGACAGAGGGCCCTGGGTTGTGGGAGACCCAGTACTTC CASSETEGPGLWETQYF TRBV10-1 - TRBJ2-5 -
TGTGCCAGCAGCCCCCGCAGGGGGGCGCAAGAGACCCAGTACTTC CASSPRRGAQETQYF TRBV11-2 - TRBJ2-5 -
TGTGCCTGGAGTAACAGGGAGTGGCGAGGCTACACCTTC CAWSNREWRGYTF TRBV30 - TRBJ1-2 -
TGTGCCAGCAGTCCGGACAGGGGGCGAGTCTCTGGGGCCAACGTCCTGACTTTC CASSPDRGRVSGANVLTF TRBV27 TRBD1 TRBJ2-6 -
TGTGCCAGCAGCCGCCGGGGAGTCTACGAGCAGTACTTC CASSRRGVYEQYF TRBV7-9 - TRBJ2-7 -
TGTGCCAGCAGCTTGGGGACAGTAGCTTTCAATCAGCCCCAGCATTTT CASSLGTVAFNQPQHF TRBV4-2 TRBD1 TRBJ1-5 -
TGCGCCAGCTGTACTAGCGGGGCTGACACAGATACGCAGTATTTT CASCTSGADTDTQYF TRBV5-1 TRBD2 TRBJ2-3 many
TGTGCCAGCAGTTTACGGGGGGATGAGCAGTTCTTC CASSLRGDEQFF TRBV28 TRBD2 TRBJ2-1 -
TGCGCCAGCAGCCAAGAGAGCGGGGGCACGAACACCGGGGAGCTGTTTTTT CASSQESGGTNTGELFF TRBV4-3 TRBD2 TRBJ2-2 once
TGTGCCAGCAGCCAAGGCCGGACTAATGAAAAACTGTTTTTT CASSQGRTNEKLFF TRBV4-2 - TRBJ1-4 -
TGTGCCAGCAGCTTAGCAGGGAGCTGGAGCGGGAGGAACACCGGGGAGCTGTTTTTT CASSLAGSWSGRNTGELFF TRBV7-8 TRBD2 TRBJ2-2 -
TGCGCCAGCAGCCAAAGGGGACAGGGGTTCTATGGCTACCCCTTC CASSQRGQGFYGYPF TRBV4-1 TRBD1 TRBJ1-2 -
TGTGCCAGCAGTGACAGGGGGCTTGGTGGCTACCCCTTC CASSDRGLGGYPF TRBV2 TRBD1 TRBJ1-2 once
TGCAGCGTTGAAGAGGCCGACAGGGGTGATGATGGCTACCCCTTC CSVEEADRGDDGYPF TRBV29-1 TRBD1 TRBJ1-2 -
TGCGCCAGCAGCCAAGATAGGAACAACAGAGTCTATGGCTACACCTTC CASSQDRNNRVYGYTF TRBV4-1 - TRBJ1-2 few
TGTGCCAGCAGTTTAAGGAGTAGCAATCAGCCCCAGCATTTT CASSLRSSNQPQHF TRBV27 - TRBJ1-5 -
TGTGCCAGTAGTGCAGGGACAGGGTGGGCTACCTATGGCTACACCTTC CASSAGTGWATYGYTF TRBV19 TRBD1 TRBJ1-2 few
TGCGCCAGCAGGCGTATGGCAGCGGGCGAGCAGTACTTC CASRRMAAGEQYF TRBV10-1 - TRBJ2-7 -
TGTGCCAGCAGCCCCTACCCCGGGACAGGGTACGAGCAGTACTTC CASSPYPGTGYEQYF TRBV9 TRBD1 TRBJ2-7 -
TGTGCCAGCAGTCCGTCAGGTTCCTCGAACACTGAAGCTTTCTTT CASSPSGSSNTEAFF TRBV28 - TRBJ1-1 -
TGTGCCAGCAGCTTAATGGCGGCAGTCTCCTACGAGCAGTACTTC CASSLMAAVSYEQYF TRBV7-3 - TRBJ2-7 -
TGTGCCAGCAGTGATGAGAAAAATCAGCCCCAGCATTTT CASSDEKNQPQHF TRBV2 - TRBJ1-5 -
TGTGCCATCGGCCGTACCTACGAGCAGTACTTC CAIGRTYEQYF TRBV10-3 - TRBJ2-7 -
TGTGCCAGCAGTGAGCTAGCGACAGATACGCAGTATTTT CASSELATDTQYF TRBV2 - TRBJ2-3 -